Shown below are 27 T cell receptor beta chains from a single sample sequenced in a study of CD8+CD57+ T cells in acquired aplastic anemia. CD8+CD57+ cell expansion had been shown by flow cytometry in patients chosen for sequencing. Genomic DNA templated the TCR beta VDJ and CDR3 profiling. TCRdb re-called the reads through MiXCR, storing one row per CDR3 protein. The repertoire holds approximately 190,000 distinct CDR3 sequences, with 40% to 55% as singletons. Material: sorted CD4+, CD8+, or CD8+CD57+ T cells (not recorded which) from PBMCs. These receptors all come from a human donor with aplastic anemia.

The table lists this clonotype with many counts. J is TRBJ2-7 and V is TRBV10-1, with 7 bases that match TRBD2. With 4 bases clipped from V and 4 bases from J, the junction kept 4 bases outside the gene matches. The germline gives CDR1 WNHNN, CDR2 SYGVQD (reference sequence). The CDR3 spans 13 residues. CDR3 sequence: CASSVGLGYEQYF. CDR3 DNA sequence: TGCGCCAGCAGTGTCGGACTAGGGTACGAGCAGTACTTC.

This clonotype showed up just a few times. The V and J genes are TRBV7-2 and TRBJ1-2; unclear D gene. The CDR3 sequence is 13 residues long. Trimming took off 5 bases at V and 0 bases at J, with 7 bases between the two ends. Germline CDR1 and CDR2: SGHTA and FQGNSA. Here the CDR3 DNA reads TGTGCCAGCAGCCTTGAACCTAACTATGGCTACACCTTC. Translating it yields CASSLEPNYGYTF.

This clonotype was observed at least ten times. The chain uses TRBV6-1 and TRBJ2-7, with 15 nucleotides matching TRBD2. After removal of 5 bases from V and 13 bases from J, the junction contained 9 bases not matched to a gene. CDR1 and CDR2 (germline): MNHNS, SASEGT. The CDR3 contains 14 residues. The CDR3 coding sequence is TGTGCCAGCAGTCCACGAGGACTAGCGGGAGGGCCATACTTC. Translating it yields CASSPRGLAGGPYF.

The rearrangement uses TRBV10-3 and TRBJ1-5; 7 nucleotides line up with TRBD1. CDR1 ENHRY and CDR2 SYGVKD come from the germline V gene. This CDR3 contains 14 residues. With V trimmed by 2 bases and J by 4 bases, 2 bases remained unmatched. The DNA of the CDR3 is TGTGCCATCAGTGAGGGGACAGAGAATCAGCCCCAGCATTTT. As protein: CAISEGTENQPQHF.

This clonotype appeared once. Being one base from a much bigger clone, this may be a read error. The rearrangement links TRBV7-2 to TRBJ2-7; D tentatively fits TRBD1 or TRBD2 (5 bases each). The CDR3 is made up of 14 amino acids. Germline V gives CDR1 SGHTA, CDR2 FQGNSA. CDR3 sequence reads: CASSQEATGGEQHF. For the CDR3, the DNA is TGTGCCAGCAGCCAAGAGGCCACAGGAGGTGAGCAGCACTTC. Drawing the rest from reference TRBV7-2 and TRBJ2-7, the complete variable domain is GAGVSQSPSNKVTEKGKDVELRCDPISGHTALYWYRQSLGQGLEFLIYFQGNSAPDKSGLPSDRFSAERTGGSVSTLTIQRTQQEDSAVYLCASSQEATGGEQHFGPGTRLTVT.

This clonotype was seen many times. The chain employs TRBV5-6 and TRBJ1-1; D is possibly TRBD1 (6 bases). The V gene lost 3 bases and the J gene lost 2 bases, with 14 bases spanning the gap. The CDR3 is made up of 15 amino acids. From germline, CDR1 is SGHDT and CDR2 YYEEEE. CDR3 nucleotides: TGTGCCAGCAGCTGGACGGGGGCGCGCAACACTGAAGCTTTCTTT. Translating gives CASSWTGARNTEAFF.

This rearrangement joins TRBV2 to TRBJ1-6; D is possibly TRBD1 (5 bases). The V end lost 6 bases, the J end lost 10 bases, and 16 bases lay between the germline ends. The CDR3 is 14 residues long. CDR1 and CDR2 (germline): SNHLY, FYNNEI. CDR3 residues: CASRGEGRASPLHF. CDR3 nucleotides: TGTGCCAGCAGGGGAGAGGGCAGGGCCTCACCCCTCCACTTT.

This clonotype appeared many times. The chain joins TRBV5-1 to TRBJ2-7; tentative D call: TRBD2 (5 bases). CDR3 length: 16 residues. Germline assignment: CDR1 SGHRS and CDR2 YFSETQ. The V end lost 3 bases, the J end lost 5 bases, and 21 bases lay between the germline ends. For the CDR3, the DNA is TGCGCCAGCAGCTCGTACTGGAGGCCCAATCCCCACGAGCAGTACTTC. Its translation: CASSSYWRPNPHEQYF.

This rearrangement joins TRBV11-2 to TRBJ2-1; possible D gene TRBD2, 6 bases. Germline lookup yields CDR1 SGHAT and CDR2 FQNNGV. This CDR3 has 14 amino acids. This CDR3 reads CAGRPLAGYNEQFF. The CDR3 bases are TGTGCTGGCCGCCCACTAGCAGGGTACAATGAGCAGTTCTTC. Using reference TRBV11-2 and TRBJ2-1 for the parts outside the CDR3, the full variable domain is EAGVAQSPRYKIIEKRQSVAFWCNPISGHATLYWYQQILGQGPKLLIQFQNNGVVDDSQLPKDRFSAERLKGVDSTLKIQPAKLEDSAVYLCAGRPLAGYNEQFFGPGTRLTVL.

This clonotype has just a few counts. The J gene is TRBJ2-7, the V gene TRBV24-1; no clear D gene. The CDR3 has 13 amino acids. Germline lookup yields CDR1 KGHDR and CDR2 SFDVKD. Trimming shortened V by 4 bases and J by 0 bases, and 6 bases separated the two germline ends. CDR3 amino acids: CATSDPNSYEQYF. As DNA, the CDR3 is TGTGCCACCAGTGACCCGAACTCCTACGAGCAGTACTTC.

The chain joins TRBV19 to TRBJ2-2, with D perhaps matching TRBD1 (6 bases). CDR3 length: 15 residues. Looked up from germline, CDR1 is LNHDA and CDR2 is SQIVND (reference sequence). V was shortened by 1 base and J by 5 bases, with 11 bases between the two germline ends. The chain's CDR3 is CASSIVGGGTGELFF. CDR3 bases: TGTGCCAGTAGTATAGTTGGGGGCGGTACCGGGGAGCTGTTTTTT.

This chain joins TRBV25-1 and TRBJ2-6; D possibly corresponds to TRBD1 (5 bases). Germline-derived CDR1 and CDR2 are MGHDK and SYGVNS. V lost 1 base and J lost 4, with 8 bases in between. The CDR3 contains 15 residues. The CDR3 here is CASSESGPGANVLTF. As DNA, the CDR3 is TGTGCCAGCAGTGAATCAGGGCCCGGGGCCAACGTCCTGACTTTC.

This clonotype was found many times. J is TRBJ2-1 and V is TRBV5-1; 8 bases map to TRBD2. CDR3 length: 15 residues. Germline V CDR1 and CDR2: SGHRS, YFSETQ. Germline trimming cut 6 bases from V and 5 bases from J; bases unmatched to any gene: 10. The CDR3 region is CASNGGGLINNEQFF. In DNA form, the CDR3 reads TGCGCCAGCAACGGGGGGGGACTGATTAACAATGAGCAGTTCTTC.

A remark on this clonotype: A much larger clone lies one base from this, so it may be a read error. V is TRBV19 and J is TRBJ1-3; possibly TRBD1 for D (5 bases). CDR3 length: 16 residues. The germline V gene encodes CDR1 LNHDA and CDR2 SQIVND (reference sequence). CDR3 in amino acids: CASGIGGSLSGNTIYF. The DNA of the CDR3 is TGTGCCAGTGGTATTGGGGGGTCTCTCTCTGGAAACACCATATATTTT.

This clonotype was seen repeatedly, ten times or more. The rearrangement links TRBV20-1 to TRBJ2-7; D uncertain. V lost 1 base, J lost 5 bases, and 12 bases lay in between. Germline CDR1 DFQATT, CDR2 SNEGSKA (reference sequence). This CDR3 comprises 13 residues. CDR3: CSARGSIRDEQYF. The DNA for the CDR3 is TGCAGTGCTAGAGGGTCGATTCGGGACGAGCAGTACTTC.

The CDR3 sequence is CASTGGVRQPQHF. The CDR3 bases are TGTGCCAGTACAGGGGGAGTAAGGCAGCCCCAGCATTTT. The chain combines TRBV19 with TRBJ1-5, with TRBD1 matching 7 bases. The length of the CDR3 is 13 residues. Germline trimming cut 7 bases from V and 7 bases from J; bases unmatched to any gene: 7. Germline CDR1 LNHDA, CDR2 SQIVND (reference sequence).

This clonotype has a count of ten or more. The chain employs TRBV5-1 and TRBJ1-1; D call uncertain. V was shortened by 1 base and J by 7 bases, with 8 bases between the two germline ends. This CDR3 region has 12 residues. CDR1 and CDR2 (germline): SGHRS, YFSETQ. DNA of the CDR3: TGCGCCAGCAGCTTGAACAGCCATGAAGCTTTCTTT. Its translation: CASSLNSHEAFF.

This rearrangement joins TRBV30 to TRBJ1-1; D gene unclear. V was clipped by 2 bases and J by 6 bases, with 7 bases between them. Germline lookup yields CDR1 GTSNPN and CDR2 SVGIG (reference sequence). The CDR3 runs 11 residues. CDR3 in amino acids: CAWSRAAEAFF. In DNA form, the CDR3 reads TGTGCCTGGAGTAGGGCTGCTGAAGCTTTCTTT. Drawing the rest from reference TRBV30 and TRBJ1-1, the complete variable domain is SQTIHQWPATLVQPVGSPLSLECTVEGTSNPNLYWYRQAAGRGLQLLFYSVGIGQISSEVPQNLSASRPQDRQFILSSKKLLLSDSGFYLCAWSRAAEAFFGQGTRLTVV.

The V call is TRBV5-1, the J call TRBJ1-6; D gene uncertain. Per the germline V gene, CDR1 is SGHRS and CDR2 is YFSETQ. CDR3 length: 14 residues. V lost 3 bases to trimming and J lost 7 bases, with 11 bases between them. The CDR3 DNA follows: TGCGCCAGCAGCTCGGACCTTAAAAATTCACCCCTCCACTTT. Translating gives CASSSDLKNSPLHF.

There are a few counts of this clonotype. CDR3 nucleotides: TGTGCCACCAGTGATTCGGGCCTAGCGGGATACAATGAGCAGTTCTTC. This sequence encodes CATSDSGLAGYNEQFF. The V gene is TRBV24-1, the J gene TRBJ2-1; TRBD2 agrees at 9 bases. There are 16 residues in the CDR3. V lost 2 bases to trimming and J lost 4 bases; unmatched junction nucleotides: 5. Germline CDR1 reads KGHDR; CDR2 reads SFDVKD.

This clonotype was seen many times. This sequence joins TRBV5-1 and TRBJ1-1; D is possibly TRBD1 (5 bases). With 6 bases removed from V and 5 bases from J, the gap between germline ends came to 11 bases. The V gene's germline CDR1 is SGHRS and CDR2 YFSETQ. The CDR3 extends over 12 amino acids. The DNA for the CDR3 is TGCGCCAGCACCAAAGGGGAGACTGAAGCTTTCTTT. It translates to CASTKGETEAFF.

Notes on this clonotype: This may come from a read error, since a much larger clone is one base off. The chain joins TRBV12-3 or TRBV12-4 to TRBJ1-5; 7 bases agree with TRBD1. CDR3 length: 15 residues. Written as DNA, the CDR3 is TGTGCCAGCAGACCAACAGGGGACGGCAAGCAGCCCCAGCATTTT. This encodes CASRPTGDGKQPQHF.

The CDR3 DNA follows: TGTGCCAGCAGTAGGCAGGGAGGTGTGACCGGGGAGCTGTTTTTT. Its translation: CASSRQGGVTGELFF. The rearrangement links TRBV2 to TRBJ2-2; D might be TRBD2 (6 bases). Trimming cost V 5 bases and J 5 bases, with 15 bases left between them. This CDR3 is built from 15 residues. Germline V gene data show CDR1 as SNHLY and CDR2 as FYNNEI.

The CDR3 DNA is TGTGCCACCAGTGCCCATAACTATGGCTACACCTTC. This encodes CATSAHNYGYTF. The rearrangement joins TRBV24-1 to TRBJ1-2, with D uncertain. CDR3 length: 12 residues. V was cut by 5 bases and J by 1 base, with 4 bases left in between. The V gene's germline CDR1 is KGHDR and CDR2 SFDVKD.

The rearrangement links TRBV6-4 to TRBJ2-1; 9 positions agree with TRBD2. With V trimmed by 0 bases and J by 6 bases, 6 bases remained unmatched. The germline CDR1 and CDR2 sequences are MRHNA and SNTAGT. The CDR3 runs to 16 residues. The CDR3 sequence: CASSDSDGGGANEQFF. In nucleotides, the CDR3 is TGTGCCAGCAGTGACTCGGACGGCGGGGGGGCCAATGAGCAGTTCTTC.

V and J are TRBV29-1 and TRBJ1-1; D might be TRBD1 (5 bases). Looked up from germline, CDR1 is SQVTM and CDR2 is ANQGSEA. CDR3 length: 12 amino acids. With 4 bases removed from V and 8 bases from J, the gap between germline ends came to 14 bases. The CDR3 spells CSVVGTGGEAFF. CDR3 in DNA: TGCAGCGTTGTGGGGACGGGGGGGGAAGCTTTCTTT. Using reference TRBV29-1 and TRBJ1-1 for the parts outside the CDR3, the full variable domain is SAVISQKPSRDICQRGTSLTIQCQVDSQVTMMFWYRQQPGQSLTLIATANQGSEATYESGFVIDKFPISRPNLTFSTLTVSNMSPEDSSIYLCSVVGTGGEAFFGQGTRLTVV.

The DNA for the CDR3 is TGTGCCAGCAGAGGACGGCCGGAAGCTTTCTTT. It translates to CASRGRPEAFF. The chain links TRBV2 to TRBJ1-1; unclear D gene. The V end lost 6 bases, the J end lost 8 bases, and 10 bases lay between the germline ends. This CDR3 has 11 residues. The germline V gene encodes CDR1 SNHLY and CDR2 FYNNEI. Looking up the rest from reference TRBV2 and TRBJ1-1 gives the full variable domain: EPEVTQTPSHQVTQMGQEVILRCVPISNHLYFYWYRQILGQKVEFLVSFYNNEISEKSEIFDDQFSVERPDGSNFTLKIRSTKLEDSAMYFCASRGRPEAFFGQGTRLTVV.